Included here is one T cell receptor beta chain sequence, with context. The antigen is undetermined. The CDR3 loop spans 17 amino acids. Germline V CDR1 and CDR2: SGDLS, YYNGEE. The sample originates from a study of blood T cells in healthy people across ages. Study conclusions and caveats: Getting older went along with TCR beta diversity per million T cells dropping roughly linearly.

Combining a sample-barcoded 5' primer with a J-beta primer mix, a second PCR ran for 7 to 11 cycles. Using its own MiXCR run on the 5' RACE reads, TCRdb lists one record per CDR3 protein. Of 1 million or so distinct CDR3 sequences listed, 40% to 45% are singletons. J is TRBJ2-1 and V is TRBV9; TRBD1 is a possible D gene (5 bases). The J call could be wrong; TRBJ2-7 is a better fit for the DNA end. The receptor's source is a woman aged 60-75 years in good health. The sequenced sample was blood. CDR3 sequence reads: CASSVVGGRGSYKEQYF. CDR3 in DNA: TGTGCCAGCAGCGTAGTGGGCGGAAGGGGCTCCTACAAAGAGCAGTACTTC.